These 23 T cell receptor beta chains share one sample of origin, sequenced in a study of control samples from healthy donors and cancer patients. Assay: immunoSEQ multiplex PCR; the TCRdb copy retains only in-frame clones and omits some. The data contain about 170,000 clones, 80% to 95% of them singletons. What was sequenced was blood. Receptor source: a woman aged 55 to 70 in good health.

J is TRBJ1-6 and V is TRBV5-8; no firm D call. Germline V gene sequence: CDR1 SGHTS, CDR2 YDEGEE. The V and J ends lost 4 bases and 9 bases respectively, with 8 bases between them. The CDR3 covers 12 residues. As DNA, the CDR3 is TGTGCCAGCAGCCCGCGGAGTTCACCCCTCCACTTT. This encodes CASSPRSSPLHF.

The chain combines TRBV5-1 with TRBJ2-7; D possibly corresponds to TRBD1 (6 bases). Germline lookup yields CDR1 SGHRS and CDR2 YFSETQ. This CDR3 has 15 residues. V lost 0 bases, J lost 5 bases, and 15 bases lay in between. In nucleotides, the CDR3 is TGCGCCAGCAGCTTGGGTCCAGGGGACATTCACGAGCAGTACTTC. It is translated as CASSLGPGDIHEQYF. The complete variable domain, with remaining parts taken from reference TRBV5-1 and TRBJ2-7, reads KAGVTQTPRYLIKTRGQQVTLSCSPISGHRSVSWYQQTPGQGLQFLFEYFSETQRNKGNFPGRFSGRQFSNSRSEMNVSTLELGDSALYLCASSLGPGDIHEQYFGPGTRLTVT.

The V gene is TRBV25-1, the J gene TRBJ2-1; no firm D call. Per germline, CDR1 MGHDK and CDR2 SYGVNS. The CDR3 has 13 residues. Between the trimmed V and J ends, which lost 9 bases and 3 bases, there was a span of 12 bases. CDR3 sequence reads: CASVRQDYNEQFF. DNA for the CDR3: TGTGCCAGTGTGAGGCAGGACTACAATGAGCAGTTCTTC.

This rearrangement joins TRBV7-2 to TRBJ1-1; 7 positions agree with TRBD1. CDR1 and CDR2 from the germline V gene are SGHTA and FQGNSA. This CDR3 spans 14 amino acids. The ends lost 5 bases at V and 7 bases at J; junction bases unmatched: 10. In DNA, the CDR3 is TGTGCCAGCAGCCTTGATTACCGGGACAGTGAAGCTTTCTTT. Its protein is CASSLDYRDSEAFF.

This clone was observed a single time. The chain employs TRBV7-2 and TRBJ2-5; TRBD1 or TRBD2 may be the D gene (7 bases each). V was pared by 5 bases and J by 4 bases, with 17 bases between. Germline V gene data show CDR1 as SGHTA and CDR2 as FQGNSA. The CDR3 has 15 residues. The CDR3, as DNA: TGTGCCAGCAGCACACAGGGGAGGGGGGGAGAGACCCAGTACTTC. Protein product: CASSTQGRGGETQYF.

The rearrangement uses TRBV2 and TRBJ2-5; D unclear. Germline CDR1 reads SNHLY; CDR2 reads FYNNEI. Trimming shortened V by 4 bases and J by 2 bases, and 8 bases separated the two germline ends. The CDR3 has 13 residues. CDR3 coding DNA: TGTGCCAGCAGTGCCCAAGGGCAAGAGACCCAGTACTTC. This translates into CASSAQGQETQYF. The whole variable domain, filled in from reference TRBV2 and TRBJ2-5, reads EPEVTQTPSHQVTQMGQEVILRCVPISNHLYFYWYRQILGQKVEFLVSFYNNEISEKSEIFDDQFSVERPDGSNFTLKIRSTKLEDSAMYFCASSAQGQETQYFGPGTRLLVL.

As to this clone: The identical CDR3 is also encoded by other nucleotide sequences in the sample. This chain joins TRBV5-1 and TRBJ2-7, with 7 bases lining up with TRBD1. Trimming took 2 bases from V and 3 from J; bases not matched to a gene: 2. The CDR3 length is 13 residues. Germline V gene sequence: CDR1 SGHRS, CDR2 YFSETQ. The CDR3 here is CASSFQGDYEQYF. In nucleotides, the CDR3 is TGCGCCAGCAGCTTCCAGGGGGACTACGAGCAGTACTTC.

With respect to this clone: One end of the junction is discordant with germline, which a read error may explain. The chain couples TRBV6-5 to TRBJ2-1; D remains ambiguous. Germline loops: CDR1 MNHEY, CDR2 SVGAGI. The CDR3 sequence is 14 residues long. CDR3 DNA sequence: TGTGCCAGCAGTTACTCGATCGCTATCAATGGGCAGTTCTTC. This sequence encodes CASSYSIAINGQFF.

This chain connects TRBV2 to TRBJ2-7, with D perhaps TRBD1 (6 bases). There are 13 residues in the CDR3. Trimming took 7 bases from V and 5 from J, leaving 15 bases between them. Germline V gives CDR1 SNHLY, CDR2 FYNNEI. The CDR3 protein is CASKGDATNEQYF. In nucleotides, the CDR3 is TGTGCCAGCAAGGGGGACGCTACCAACGAGCAGTACTTC.

The chain uses TRBV27 and TRBJ1-2; tentatively, D is TRBD1 (6 bases). The CDR3 is made up of 14 amino acids. V dropped 0 bases and J dropped 5 bases, with 10 bases sitting between them. Germline V lookup: CDR1 MNHEY, CDR2 SMNVEV (reference sequence). The CDR3 region has the DNA TGTGCCAGCAGTTTATCGGACAGCCTATATGGCTACACCTTC. Protein sequence: CASSLSDSLYGYTF.

This clone showed up just once. Here the CDR3 DNA reads TGTGCCAGCTCGTACTCTAGCGGGGGCACAGATACGCAGTATTTT. This encodes CASSYSSGGTDTQYF. The rearrangement links TRBV18 to TRBJ2-3, with 9 bases that match TRBD2. Germline CDR1 and CDR2: KGHSH and LQKENI. The V gene end was trimmed by 6 bases and the J gene end by 1 base; junction bases not matched to a gene: 5. This CDR3 spans 15 amino acids.

This clone was observed a single time. The chain employs TRBV6-1 and TRBJ1-3; possibly TRBD1 for D (5 bases). The V end was cut by 3 bases, the J end by 0 bases, with 9 bases between. The CDR3 is 15 amino acids. Germline CDR1 is MNHNS and CDR2 is SASEGT. The CDR3 DNA reads TGTGCCAGCAGTGAGGGACCGTCCTCTGGAAACACCATATATTTT. Protein: CASSEGPSSGNTIYF.

This clone turned up a few times. The chain joins TRBV5-8 to TRBJ1-2; 8 bases map to TRBD1. The germline gives CDR1 SGHTS, CDR2 YDEGEE. V lost 0 bases, J lost 5 bases, and 6 bases stayed unmatched. The CDR3 has 15 residues. The CDR3 nucleotides read TGTGCCAGCAGCTTGGGGCAGGGGGCGCGATATGGCTACACCTTC. Protein sequence: CASSLGQGARYGYTF.

The V gene is TRBV7-9, the J gene TRBJ2-5; TRBD1 aligns across 12 bases. The ends lost 2 bases at V and 5 bases at J; junction bases unmatched: 6. CDR3 length: 16 amino acids. The germline CDR1 and CDR2 sequences are SEHNR and FQNEAQ (reference sequence). The DNA for the CDR3 is TGTGCCAGCAGCTTAATTGGGACAGGGGGCGCGGAGACCCAGTACTTC. Translating gives CASSLIGTGGAETQYF.

The chain joins TRBV7-9 to TRBJ2-5; 7 nucleotides line up with TRBD2. J lost 4 bases, V lost 1 base, and 12 bases had no gene match. This CDR3 contains 17 residues. Looked up from germline, CDR1 is SEHNR and CDR2 is FQNEAQ (reference sequence). CDR3 sequence (DNA): TGTGCCAGCAGCTTAGGAGCCTTGACGGGGGGAAGAGAGACCCAGTACTTC. Protein sequence: CASSLGALTGGRETQYF.

The chain carries TRBV25-1 and TRBJ2-7; 13 positions match TRBD2. Per the germline V gene, CDR1 is MGHDK and CDR2 is SYGVNS. The J segment lost 6 bases and the V segment lost 4 bases, leaving 9 bases of the junction unmatched. The CDR3 consists of 16 residues. In nucleotides, the CDR3 is TGTGCCAGCAGTGGCACTCTGGGACTAGCGGGGACCGAGCAGTACTTC. Its protein product is CASSGTLGLAGTEQYF.

CDR3 nucleotide sequence: TGTGCCAGCTCACCACTAGCAGGGGGCAGGTATGGCTACACCTTC. Encoded protein: CASSPLAGGRYGYTF. The chain employs TRBV18 and TRBJ1-2; 8 positions agree with TRBD1. Looked up from germline, CDR1 is KGHSH and CDR2 is LQKENI. V was pared by 1 base and J by 5 bases, with 6 bases of the junction left unmatched. The CDR3 has 15 residues. Combining the CDR3 with reference TRBV18 and TRBJ1-2 gives the whole variable domain NAGVMQNPRHLVRRRGQEARLRCSPMKGHSHVYWYRQLPEEGLKFMVYLQKENIIDESGMPKERFSAEFPKEGPSILRIQQVVRGDSAAYFCASSPLAGGRYGYTFGSGTRLTVV.

This chain links TRBV25-1 with TRBJ1-1; TRBD1 matches at 9 bases. Looked up from germline, CDR1 is MGHDK and CDR2 is SYGVNS. The ends lost 4 bases at V and 1 base at J; junction bases unmatched: 10. CDR3 size: 17 residues. CDR3 bases: TGTGCCAGCAGTGGCCAGGGACAGGGTGTTTGGAACACTGAAGCTTTCTTT. Protein product: CASSGQGQGVWNTEAFF.

The rearrangement joins TRBV10-3 to TRBJ1-4, with no clear D. Trimming cost V 3 bases and J 0 bases, with 5 bases left between them. The germline V gene encodes CDR1 ENHRY and CDR2 SYGVKD. The CDR3 is 14 residues long. CDR3 protein: CAISETATNEKLFF. The CDR3 nucleotides read TGTGCCATCAGTGAAACTGCAACTAATGAAAAACTGTTTTTT.

This clone showed up just a few times. This chain links TRBV4-1 with TRBJ2-7, with 11 bases lining up with TRBD1. V gave up 4 bases and J gave up 6 bases; unmatched junction bases: 8. Germline V gene lookup returns CDR1 MGHRA and CDR2 YSYEKL. The CDR3 length is 15 residues. CDR3 nucleotides: TGCGCCAGCAGCCGAGGACAGGGGGCCGGGGGCGAGCAGTACTTC. It encodes CASSRGQGAGGEQYF.

This clone was seen only once. This sequence joins TRBV7-2 and TRBJ2-7; D uncertain. V lost 1 base to trimming and J lost 1 base, with 8 bases between them. This CDR3 comprises 14 residues. Germline CDR1 reads SGHTA; CDR2 reads FQGNSA. This chain's CDR3 is CASSLGRLSYEQYF. The CDR3 DNA reads TGTGCCAGCAGCTTAGGTCGATTGTCCTACGAGCAGTACTTC.

For the CDR3, the DNA is TGTGCCAGCAGCGGGCTGGGCGGAGGCAGCACTGAAGCTTTCTTT. Protein product: CASSGLGGGSTEAFF. This sequence joins TRBV2 and TRBJ1-1; D gene unclear. The V end was cut by 6 bases, the J end by 4 bases, with 18 bases between. Germline CDR1 reads SNHLY; CDR2 reads FYNNEI. The CDR3 extends over 15 amino acids. The whole variable domain, remainder taken from reference TRBV2 and TRBJ1-1, is EPEVTQTPSHQVTQMGQEVILRCVPISNHLYFYWYRQILGQKVEFLVSFYNNEISEKSEIFDDQFSVERPDGSNFTLKIRSTKLEDSAMYFCASSGLGGGSTEAFFGQGTRLTVV.

The V and J genes are TRBV19 and TRBJ2-7; 12 bases are a match to TRBD2. Germline CDR1 and CDR2: LNHDA and SQIVND (reference sequence). The junction had 9 bases not matched to a gene; V was cut back by 6 bases and J by 6 bases. CDR3 length: 15 amino acids. The CDR3, as DNA: TGTGCCAGTAGCTTTCAACTAGCGGGGGGCATCGAGCAGTACTTC. Protein: CASSFQLAGGIEQYF.